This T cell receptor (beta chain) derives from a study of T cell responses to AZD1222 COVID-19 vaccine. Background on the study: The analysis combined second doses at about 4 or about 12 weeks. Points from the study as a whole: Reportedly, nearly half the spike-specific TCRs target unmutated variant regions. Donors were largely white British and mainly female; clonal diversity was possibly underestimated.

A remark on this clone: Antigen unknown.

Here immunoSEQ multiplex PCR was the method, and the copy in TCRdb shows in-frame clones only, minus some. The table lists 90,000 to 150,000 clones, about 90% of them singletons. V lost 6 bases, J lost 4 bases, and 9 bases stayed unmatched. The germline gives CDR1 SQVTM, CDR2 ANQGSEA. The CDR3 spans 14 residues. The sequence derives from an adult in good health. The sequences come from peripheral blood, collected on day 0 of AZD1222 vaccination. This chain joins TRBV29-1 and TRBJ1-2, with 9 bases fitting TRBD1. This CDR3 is CSVSRDRVIYGYTF. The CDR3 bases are TGCAGCGTGTCGAGGGACAGGGTTATCTATGGCTACACCTTC.